Sequencing of this TCR beta chain was carried out in a study of OX40 agonist ivuxolimab in advanced cancers. Study summary: Patients were treated with ivuxolimab, an agonistic anti-OX40 (CD134) antibody. Notes on the study in general: CD8+ T cells (on average) carried more expanded clones than CD4+ T cells.

Assay: immunoSEQ multiplex PCR; the TCRdb copy retains only in-frame clones and omits some. The sample lists about 77,000 clones, over 75% occurring once. Baseline, cycle 4 day 1, and cycle 7 day 1 were the blood sampling points. V was shortened by 8 bases and J by 6 bases, with 13 bases between the two germline ends. Germline V gene lookup returns CDR1 SNHLY and CDR2 FYNNEI. CDR3 length: 12 residues. Points on this clone: Its antigen remains unknown.

Sequences were derived from CD4+ or CD8+ T cells sorted from blood, sampled in a trial of the OX40 agonist ivuxolimab. The clonotype comes from an adult with an advanced solid tumor such as melanoma, head and neck, liver or kidney cancer. The rearrangement joins TRBV2 to TRBJ2-5; weak D call: TRBD1 (5 bases). CDR3 nucleotide sequence: TGTGCCAGCGTGCAGGGCCGGCAGACCCAGTACTTC. Translation gives CASVQGRQTQYF. Together with reference TRBV2 and TRBJ2-5, the CDR3 gives the full variable domain: EPEVTQTPSHQVTQMGQEVILRCVPISNHLYFYWYRQILGQKVEFLVSFYNNEISEKSEIFDDQFSVERPDGSNFTLKIRSTKLEDSAMYFCASVQGRQTQYFGPGTRLLVL.